What follows are 12 T cell receptor beta chains derived from one specimen sequenced in a study of blood T cell repertoires in COVID-19 (dated by TCRdb to the early 2020s). Library method: the immunoSEQ multiplex PCR assay. TCRdb holds this immuneACCESS table with in-frame rearrangements only. Some clones are missing; in checked studies, unresolved V genes explain under half, and the rest has no known cause. Within this sample are roughly 260,000 clones, with about 87% of them counted one time only. 2.3% of the sample is held by the ten biggest clonotypes. The sample consisted of peripheral blood. Source of these receptors: a woman between 50 and 59 years old with acute or convalescent COVID-19.

The genes are TRBV29-1 and TRBJ2-5; 8 bases map to TRBD1. This CDR3 spans 13 amino acids. The trim removed 5 bases at V and 4 bases at J, leaving 6 bases unmatched. The V gene's germline CDR1 is SQVTM and CDR2 ANQGSEA. The CDR3 DNA reads as TGCAGCGTTAGGACAGGGAAGGGAGAGACCCAGTACTTC. Its protein is CSVRTGKGETQYF.

The gene calls are TRBV9 and TRBJ2-7; 8 bases agree with TRBD2. The germline V gene encodes CDR1 SGDLS and CDR2 YYNGEE. The CDR3 sequence is 17 residues long. J was trimmed by 4 bases and V by 4 bases; bases with no gene match: 16. This chain's CDR3 is CASSPRPGGVRAYEQYF. CDR3 nucleotide sequence: TGTGCCAGCAGCCCCAGACCCGGGGGGGTTCGGGCATACGAGCAGTACTTC. Variable domain in full (rest from reference TRBV9 and TRBJ2-7): DSGVTQTPKHLITATGQRVTLRCSPRSGDLSVYWYQQSLDQGLQFLIQYYNGEERAKGNILERFSAQQFPDLHSELNLSSLELGDSALYFCASSPRPGGVRAYEQYFGPGTRLTVT.

This clone was observed a handful of times. The CDR3: CASSDRGRVTGELFF. DNA of the CDR3: TGTGCCAGCAGCGACAGGGGGCGCGTCACCGGGGAGCTGTTTTTT. The chain links TRBV9 to TRBJ2-2; 9 bases agree with TRBD1. Trimming took 3 bases from V and 4 from J; bases not matched to a gene: 4. In germline, CDR1 is SGDLS, CDR2 YYNGEE. The length of the CDR3 is 15 residues.

The chain uses TRBV29-1 and TRBJ2-7; D ambiguous. Trimming shortened V by 4 bases and J by 1 base, and 5 bases separated the two germline ends. Germline values: CDR1 SQVTM, CDR2 ANQGSEA. The CDR3 covers 11 residues. The CDR3 loop reads CSVGESYEQYF. In DNA form, the CDR3 reads TGCAGCGTTGGTGAGTCCTACGAGCAGTACTTC.

CDR3 bases: TGTGCCAGCAGTTCGGGGGTCCCGCTGACTTTCTCTGGGGCCAACGTCCTGACTTTC. Translating gives CASSSGVPLTFSGANVLTF. The chain is built from TRBV28 and TRBJ2-6, with D possibly matching TRBD2 (6 bases). V shed 4 bases and J shed 0 bases, with 19 bases lying between them. The germline V gene encodes CDR1 MDHEN and CDR2 SYDVKM. CDR3 length: 19 amino acids. The full variable domain, completed using reference TRBV28 and TRBJ2-6, is DVKVTQSSRYLVKRTGEKVFLECVQDMDHENMFWYRQDPGLGLRLIYFSYDVKMKEKGDIPEGYSVSREKKERFSLILESASTNQTSMYLCASSSGVPLTFSGANVLTFGAGSRLTVL.

The chain carries TRBV5-4 and TRBJ1-2, with TRBD1 matching 9 bases. V was pared by 0 bases and J by 3 bases, with 3 bases of the junction left unmatched. CDR3 size: 15 residues. The germline V gene encodes CDR1 SGHNT and CDR2 YYREEE (reference sequence). This CDR3 is CASSLGTGAYYGYTF. The CDR3 coding sequence is TGTGCCAGCAGCTTGGGGACAGGGGCATACTATGGCTACACCTTC. The full variable domain, in which reference TRBV5-4 and TRBJ1-2 provide the parts outside the CDR3, is ETGVTQSPTHLIKTRGQQVTLRCSSQSGHNTVSWYQQALGQGPQFIFQYYREEENGRGNFPPRFSGLQFPNYSSELNVNALELDDSALYLCASSLGTGAYYGYTFGSGTRLTVV.

The V call is TRBV20-1, the J call TRBJ1-5; D may be TRBD1 (5 bases). CDR1 and CDR2 from the germline V gene are DFQATT and SNEGSKA (reference sequence). Trimming removed 3 bases from V and 16 bases from J, with 16 bases in between. The CDR3 has 11 amino acids. The CDR3 DNA sequence: TGCAGTGCTAGCTGGGGGGGTGTGGTCCATTTT. Its translation is CSASWGGVVHF.

This chain uses TRBV1 with TRBJ2-2; TRBD2, the D gene given by the table, was not confirmed from the DNA. TRBV1 represents a pseudogene. The CDR3 sequence is 15 residues long. CDR3 sequence: CTSSLGLAGAGELFF. The CDR3 DNA follows: TGCACCAGCAGCCTCGGACTAGCGGGGGCCGGGGAGCTGTTTTTT.

The gene calls are TRBV5-6 and TRBJ2-7, with D tentatively TRBD2 (7 bases). This CDR3 has 14 residues. V was pared by 1 base and J by 3 bases, with 11 bases between. Germline-derived CDR1 and CDR2 are SGHDT and YYEEEE. The CDR3 sequence: CASSLRGAVYEQYF. CDR3 sequence (DNA): TGTGCCAGCAGCTTGCGGGGGGCGGTCTACGAGCAGTACTTC.

With respect to this clone: Without the conserved terminal phenylalanine or tryptophan, this CDR3 likely stems from a read error. No DNA is shown, since the ends of the CDR3 on it are uncertain; the CDR3 is the one TCRdb lists. The genes are TRBV28 and TRBJ1-1; the D call of TRBD1 is as the table states it, not checked on the DNA. From its first to its last residue, the CDR3 has 9 amino acids. Germline CDR1 and CDR2: MDHEN and SYDVKM. CDR3 sequence reads: CANLQGSLQ.

This clone was recorded a few times. This chain joins TRBV28 and TRBJ2-7; unclear D gene. From germline, CDR1 is MDHEN and CDR2 SYDVKM. Trimming cost V 2 bases and J 2 bases, with 13 bases left between them. The CDR3 is 15 amino acids. CDR3 coding DNA: TGTGCCAGCAGTTTAGGCCCCAGTCATGCCTACGAGCAGTACTTC. It specifies CASSLGPSHAYEQYF.

V and J are TRBV15 and TRBJ1-2; 10 nucleotides line up with TRBD1. The CDR3 has 16 amino acids. Germline CDR1 is LNHNV and CDR2 is YYDKDF (reference sequence). The V gene end was trimmed by 5 bases and the J gene end by 7 bases; junction bases not matched to a gene: 13. CDR3 in DNA: TGTGCCACCAGCGGCCTGGGGGGACAGGGGTTACGTGGCTACACCTTC. Translated, it gives CATSGLGGQGLRGYTF.